The present T cell receptor (beta chain) was sequenced within a study of T cells after yellow fever vaccination. Study-level information: With SMART-Seq v4 Ultra Low Input, the fractions containing low cell numbers were prepared. General study points: Post-booster repertoires again held most primary-vaccination clones (96% CD4, 88% CD8).

This clonotype was seen only a few times. Antigen specificity is unknown. Universal primer sites and UMIs were introduced during 5'RACE template-switching synthesis of TCR cDNA. MiXCR was run by TCRdb on the 5' RACE reads, yielding one entry per CDR3 protein. This table has approximately 550,000 distinct CDR3 sequences, roughly 13% appearing once. This TCR was sampled from a man aged 25 to 45 who received the YFV17D yellow fever vaccine. Specimen: PBMCs, collected on the day of the yellow fever booster vaccination.

For the CDR3, the DNA is TGTGCCAGCAGTGCTAATCAAGAGACCCAGTACTTC. This encodes CASSANQETQYF. The rearrangement joins TRBV12-3 or TRBV12-4 to TRBJ2-5; no clear D gene. The CDR3 totals 12 residues. V shed 5 bases and J shed 2 bases, with 6 bases lying between them.